This T cell receptor beta chain was documented in a study of T-cell reconstitution after alpha-beta-depleted transplantation in children. At least ten counts were recorded for this clonotype. The CDR3 sequence is 14 residues long. The V end lost 3 bases, the J end lost 4 bases, and 15 bases lay between the germline ends. Germline V lookup: CDR1 DFQATT, CDR2 SNEGSKA (reference sequence). Preparation of the TCRbeta library involved a method that used unique molecular identifiers. Each CDR3 protein gets one entry after TCRdb re-called the PCR reads with MiXCR. The repertoire holds hundreds of thousands of distinct CDR3 sequences, with roughly 15% as singletons.

The sequencing used PBMCs from the stem cell graft donor, collected from the stem cell graft. This chain uses TRBV20-1 with TRBJ1-1, with TRBD1 as a possible D gene (6 bases). This receptor was identified in a human donor who donated a stem cell graft to a child with acute myeloid leukemia. The CDR3 loop reads CSARTGGGSTEAFF. In nucleotides, the CDR3 is TGCAGTGCTAGGACAGGAGGAGGGTCCACTGAAGCTTTCTTT.